One TCR beta chain is described in this entry. Antigen unknown. TCRdb's copy holds only in-frame clones and misses some; the assay was immunoSEQ multiplex PCR. The sample shows about 350,000 clones, approximately 90% of them seen only once. The entry originates in a study of Ad26.COV2.S vaccination and SARS-CoV-2 variants. On the study more broadly: Into the muscle, Ad26.COV2.S was dosed once or twice, 56 days apart.

Treatment of the sample: roughly 20 received Ad26.COV2.S at low or high dose, single or two shots; about 5 received placebo; per-sample allocation not given. Sampling was done on day 63 after the first vaccine or placebo injection. CDR1 is SGHTA, CDR2 FQGNSA, per germline. Trimming stripped 0 bases from V and 0 bases from J, with 9 bases between. The CDR3 sequence is 16 residues long. Findings and limits, study-wide: Non-spike TCR breadth did not differ much between vaccine and placebo recipients.

This TCR was recovered from a person between 18 and 59 years old who received the Ad26.COV2.S COVID-19 vaccine or a placebo. The gene calls are TRBV7-2 and TRBJ2-1; D not resolved. Sample: peripheral blood, taken in a trial of Ad26.COV2.S vaccine versus placebo. CDR3 in amino acids: CASSLAVGSSYNEQFF. CDR3 DNA sequence: TGTGCCAGCAGCTTAGCGGTGGGTAGCTCCTACAATGAGCAGTTCTTC.